This TCR beta chain was found in a study of tumor and adjacent non-tumor tissue in lung cancer (dated by TCRdb to 2016 to 2019). Looking at the study overall: Of the cohort, more than ten patients had adenocarcinoma, 2 had squamous cell carcinoma and 1 had small cell lung cancer. The study compared bulk TCRbeta repertoires from lung tumor tissue and matched distant non-tumor lung tissue of approximately 14 lung cancer patients. In total, sequencing yielded approximately 130,000,000 productive TCRbeta reads, which works out to an average of around 3.9 million reads per sample. The approximately 15 enrolled patients, of whom some ten were men and 5 were women, were aged about 31 to 80 years and were diagnosed with TNM stage I to III disease. TCRbeta CDR3 sequencing was performed on roughly 27 paired specimens, with one tumor sample and one normal lung sample collected per patient.

Bulk unsorted tissue served as the source for RNA extraction, and RNA quality was assessed using a NanoDrop ND-1000 and an Agilent 2100. Normal lung samples were distant non-tumor tissue taken more than 3 cm from the tumor edge. The donors were newly diagnosed lung cancer patients admitted for thoracic surgery in China from August to November 2014 who had not received prior chemotherapy. Patients who had received previous radiotherapy or chemotherapy, or who had another concurrent cancer, were excluded from the study. Pieces of surgical tissue measuring about 1-2.1 cm3 were kept in RNAlater solution and held at -80 degrees C until needed. The CDR3 covers 13 residues, taking in both the cysteine and the phenylalanine. Only the CDR3 part of the read is kept: 39 bases, read in frame from the first base. From a lookup of the germline V gene, CDR1 and CDR2 are SGHDT and YYEEEE. As regards this clonotype: Its antigen remains unidentified. The junction and the germline gene differ at one end; a read error may be behind it.

To prepare the library, multiplex PCR was applied. Sequencing was performed on an Illumina HiSeq 2500. Following protocols modified from ARM-PCR, the researchers constructed TCRbeta libraries through three rounds of nested PCR with primers (Table S4). PCR products of 200-500 bp were gel-excised and purified with the QIAquick gel extraction kit before sequencing. For the original study's pipeline: Reads were cleaned using Trimmomatic, were merged into complete CDR3 sequences using FLASH, and were assigned to V(D)J germline segments using MiTCR. Clonal diversity was computed as the inverse Simpson's index with VDJtools. A read counted as productive if the sequence was in-frame and lacked a premature stop codon. TCRdb reran the public reads through fastp at Q25 and MiXCR, keeping productive beta chains. Entries that share a CDR3 protein sequence are merged under the most common genes and DNA. The V and J calls were determined by TCRdb, not by the authors. The sample has under 95,000 distinct CDR3 sequences on record, 65% to 85% of them singletons. The ten largest account for about 51% of the sample.

The study at large found these results: Significantly higher TCR diversity was found in younger patients, and higher tumor TCR diversity was associated with shorter overall and disease-free survival. Only approximately 14 patients were in the cohort, and the authors stated that larger samples and more detailed clinical data are needed. Because peripheral blood was not sequenced, blood TCRbeta repertoires in the lung cancer patients of the study were not examined. The methods do not name the sequencing platform or mention unique molecular identifiers. Tumor tissue showed significantly greater TCR diversity (inverse Simpson) than normal lung tissue (approximately 400 vs 170, P = 0.0075, Mann-Whitney U test). The top 100 clones made up a significantly larger cumulative share of the repertoire in normal lung than in tumor tissue.

The material sequenced was distant non-tumor lung tissue. Recombination connected TRBV5-6 to TRBJ1-1; TRBD1 is perhaps the D gene, given 5 matching bases. The sequence was obtained from a man in his fifties or sixties with non-small cell lung cancer. The DNA reads as follows: TGTGTCAGCAGCTTGCTTCAGGGCAGTAAAACTTTCTTT. Translated, it gives CVSSLLQGSKTFF.